This TCR beta chain was observed in a study of blood T cells in healthy people across ages. A second roughly 7 to 12 cycle PCR used barcoded and J-beta primers. TCRdb fed the 5' RACE reads into MiXCR, producing one record per CDR3 protein. The sample holds around 1.5 million distinct CDR3 sequences, 35% to 45% seen once. This clonotype occurred many times. Germline-derived CDR1 and CDR2 are SGDLS and YYNGEE. Trimming took off 3 bases at V and 1 base at J, with 15 bases between the two ends. The CDR3 extends over 16 amino acids. The receptor's source is a woman younger than 30 in good health. The V and J genes are TRBV9 and TRBJ2-3; D may correspond to TRBD1 or TRBD2 (6 bases each). Sequenced input: blood. The CDR3 reads CASSGPLRGGTDTQYF. The CDR3 DNA reads TGTGCCAGCAGCGGCCCCCTGAGGGGGGGCACAGATACGCAGTATTTT.